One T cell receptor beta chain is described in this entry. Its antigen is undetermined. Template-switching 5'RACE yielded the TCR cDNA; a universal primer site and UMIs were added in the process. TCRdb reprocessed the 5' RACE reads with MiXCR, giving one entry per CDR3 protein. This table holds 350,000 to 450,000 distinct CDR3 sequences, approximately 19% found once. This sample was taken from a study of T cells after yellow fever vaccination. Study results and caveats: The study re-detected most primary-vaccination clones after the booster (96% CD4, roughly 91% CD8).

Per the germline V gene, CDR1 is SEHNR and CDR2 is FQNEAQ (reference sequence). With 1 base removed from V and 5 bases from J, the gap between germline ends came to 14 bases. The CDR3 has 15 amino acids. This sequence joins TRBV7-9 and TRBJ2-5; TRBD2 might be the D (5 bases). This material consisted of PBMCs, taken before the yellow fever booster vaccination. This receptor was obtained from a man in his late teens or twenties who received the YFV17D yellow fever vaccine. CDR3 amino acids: CASSLVAGESETQYF. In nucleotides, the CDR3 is TGTGCCAGCAGCTTAGTGGCTGGGGAGTCGGAGACCCAGTACTTC.